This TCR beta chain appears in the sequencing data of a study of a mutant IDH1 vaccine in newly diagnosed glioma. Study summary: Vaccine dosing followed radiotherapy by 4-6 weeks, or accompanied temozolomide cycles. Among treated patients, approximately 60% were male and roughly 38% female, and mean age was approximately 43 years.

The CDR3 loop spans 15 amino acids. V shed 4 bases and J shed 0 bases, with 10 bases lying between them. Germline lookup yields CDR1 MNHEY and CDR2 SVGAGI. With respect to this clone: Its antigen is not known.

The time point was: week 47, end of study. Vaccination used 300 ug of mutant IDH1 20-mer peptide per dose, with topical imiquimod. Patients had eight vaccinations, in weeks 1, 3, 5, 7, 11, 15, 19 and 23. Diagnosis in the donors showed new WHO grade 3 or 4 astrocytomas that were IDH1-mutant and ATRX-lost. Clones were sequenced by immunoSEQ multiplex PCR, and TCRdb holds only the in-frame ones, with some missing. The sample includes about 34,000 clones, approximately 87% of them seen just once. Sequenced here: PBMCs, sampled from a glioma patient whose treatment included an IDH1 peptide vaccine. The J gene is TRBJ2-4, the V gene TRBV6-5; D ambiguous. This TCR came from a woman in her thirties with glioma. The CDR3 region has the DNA TGTGCCAGCAGTTTGACCAGCCTAGCCAAAAACATTCAGTACTTC. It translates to CASSLTSLAKNIQYF.